These T cell receptor beta chains were read from a single sample in a study of T cell responses to AZD1222 COVID-19 vaccine. Clones were sequenced by immunoSEQ multiplex PCR, and TCRdb holds only the in-frame ones, with some missing. The repertoire holds roughly 200,000 clones, with under 95% as singletons. Source: peripheral blood, taken on day 0 of MenACWY control vaccination. These receptors were obtained from an adult in good health. CDR3s leave out the opening cysteine and the closing phenylalanine or tryptophan. Clone size is given for some rows only: seen once, a few or many times, or a class if the clone is expanded.

J: TRBJ1-1; V: TRBV6-6; size: -; CDR3: ASSAGGLIVNTEAF
J: TRBJ1-6; V: TRBV30; size: -; CDR3: AWRADRRRLALH
J: TRBJ1-2; V: TRBV5-6; size: -; CDR3: ASSQGGKGYT
J: TRBJ1-5; V: TRBV2; size: -; CDR3: ASSERGSNQPQH
J: TRBJ1-1; V: TRBV7-3; size: -; CDR3: ASSFYRNTEAF
J: TRBJ2-3; V: TRBV7-2; size: -; CDR3: ASSPDRVRTDTQY
J: TRBJ2-7; V: TRBV20-1; size: -; CDR3: SARDLREQY
J: TRBJ2-7; V: TRBV6-6; size: -; CDR3: ASGKGRVRDYEQY
J: TRBJ1-1; V: TRBV28; size: -; CDR3: ASRLPGQVTEAF
J: TRBJ2-1; V: TRBV28; size: -; CDR3: ASSLLPGAYNEQF
J: TRBJ1-6; V: TRBV2; size: -; CDR3: ASSGDVVRNSPLH
J: TRBJ1-2; V: TRBV7-6; size: -; CDR3: ASSPNRGGGYGYT
J: TRBJ1-5; V: TRBV7-2; size: -; CDR3: ASSDHRGQPQH
J: TRBJ2-4; V: TRBV4-3; size: -; CDR3: ASSHRQGADIQY
J: TRBJ2-7; V: TRBV5-8; size: -; CDR3: ASSLGTYEQY
J: TRBJ2-5; V: TRBV9; size: -; CDR3: ASSVGRVGETQY
J: TRBJ1-1; V: TRBV19; size: -; CDR3: ASSKGSVNTEAF
J: TRBJ1-3; V: TRBV7-9; size: -; CDR3: ASSLSGRGVGNTIY
J: TRBJ2-1; V: TRBV6-2/TRBV6-3; size: once; CDR3: ASSLGPVVYNEQF
J: TRBJ2-7; V: TRBV30; size: -; CDR3: AWEDRQSYEQY
J: TRBJ2-5; V: TRBV5-1; size: -; CDR3: ASSLQYQETQY
J: TRBJ2-3; V: TRBV6-4; size: -; CDR3: ASSVVGTSTDTQY
J: TRBJ1-1; V: TRBV11-1; size: -; CDR3: ASSLTENTEAF
J: TRBJ2-3; V: TRBV5-6; size: -; CDR3: ASSLGVWGADTQY
J: TRBJ1-3; V: TRBV28; size: -; CDR3: ASRYRGYSGNTIY
J: TRBJ1-3; V: TRBV25-1; size: -; CDR3: ASSVLNTIY
J: TRBJ1-1; V: TRBV5-1; size: -; CDR3: ASSLWTGMNTEAF
J: TRBJ1-2; V: TRBV28; size: -; CDR3: ASSNSGTGFGGYT
J: TRBJ1-2; V: TRBV6-2/TRBV6-3; size: -; CDR3: ASSYSAGLYT
J: TRBJ2-5; V: TRBV19; size: few; CDR3: ASSILAGGQETQY
J: TRBJ1-1; V: TRBV7-9; size: once; CDR3: ASSPTGTNTEAF
J: TRBJ1-5; V: TRBV6-5; size: -; CDR3: ASSFGRNQPQH
J: TRBJ2-7; V: TRBV7-9; size: -; CDR3: ASSHQGVRDLPYEQY
J: TRBJ1-1; V: TRBV5-4; size: once; CDR3: ASSDRENTEAF
J: TRBJ1-5; V: TRBV5-1; size: -; CDR3: ASSLDRNQPQH
J: TRBJ2-2; V: TRBV30; size: -; CDR3: AWRKQGYRELF
J: TRBJ2-2; V: TRBV7-2; size: -; CDR3: ASSPGLAGAATGELF
J: TRBJ1-2; V: TRBV29-1; size: -; CDR3: SVLVSQFGYGYT
J: TRBJ1-5; V: TRBV10-1; size: -; CDR3: ASSESPGGGNQPQH
J: TRBJ1-3; V: TRBV4-1; size: -; CDR3: ASSPAGTVSGNTIY
J: TRBJ2-5; V: TRBV14; size: -; CDR3: ASSQDGSWETQY
J: TRBJ1-2; V: TRBV5-5; size: once; CDR3: ASSLDVTGGNTGYT
J: TRBJ2-1; V: TRBV3-1/TRBV3-2; size: -; CDR3: ASSQFAGLLSSYNEQF
J: TRBJ1-2; V: TRBV7-2; size: -; CDR3: ASSLGTPYGYT
J: TRBJ1-6; V: TRBV7-3; size: -; CDR3: ASSQEYNSPLH